The rows below give T cell receptor beta chains drawn from one sample of a study of OX40 agonist ivuxolimab in advanced cancers. Generated by immunoSEQ multiplex PCR, the TCRdb table keeps only in-frame clones and is missing some. This sample has fewer than 65,000 clones, with 91% found just once. Specimen: CD4+ or CD8+ T cells sorted from blood, collected in a trial of the OX40 agonist ivuxolimab. The receptors originated from an adult with an advanced solid tumor such as melanoma, head and neck, liver or kidney cancer. The CDR3 runs from the conserved cysteine through the conserved F or W. The D gene is left open where the match is weak. Size values are once, few and many counts, or a class for expanded clones, and some rows have none.

V gene	J gene	D gene	clone size	CDR3 DNA	CDR3 protein
TRBV4-1	TRBJ1-5	.	.	TGCGCCAGCAGCCAAGAGAGACTTCAGCCCCAGCATTTT	CASSQERLQPQHF
TRBV27	TRBJ1-3	.	.	TGTGCCAGCAGTTTATCGGTAGGGGTTGGAAACACCATATATTTT	CASSLSVGVGNTIYF
TRBV10-3	TRBJ2-7	.	.	TGTGCCATCAGTGAGTCGGGGCCCAACTACGAGCAGTACTTC	CAISESGPNYEQYF
TRBV9	TRBJ2-6	.	.	TGTGCCAGTGCAGGGTTTTCTGGGGCCAACGTCCTGACTTTC	CASAGFSGANVLTF
TRBV5-6	TRBJ1-5	.	.	TGTGCCAGCAGCTTATTTACGTTCCGGGGAACTCAGCCCCAGCATTTT	CASSLFTFRGTQPQHF
TRBV7-6	TRBJ1-2	.	.	TGTGCCAGCAGCTTAGGAGCGACAGTCTTCTATGGCTACACCTTC	CASSLGATVFYGYTF
TRBV6-1	TRBJ1-5	.	once	TGTGCCAGCAGTGATTACCCCCCGACGACCGTAAATCAGCCCCAGCATTTT	CASSDYPPTTVNQPQHF
TRBV6-4	TRBJ2-6	.	.	TGTGCCAGCAGTGGAACCGGGGGCTCTGGGGCCAACGTCCTGACTTTC	CASSGTGGSGANVLTF
TRBV6-6	TRBJ2-7	.	.	TGTGCCAGCAGTTACACTCCGGGTCCCACCAGGTACGAGCAGTACTTC	CASSYTPGPTRYEQYF
TRBV27	TRBJ2-5	TRBD1	.	TGTGCCAGCAGTCCTCAGACAGGGTCCCTCCAAGAGACCCAGTACTTC	CASSPQTGSLQETQYF
TRBV6-1	TRBJ1-5	TRBD1	few	TGTGCCAGCAGTGAAGACAGGGGGTATAGCAATCAGCCCCAGCATTTT	CASSEDRGYSNQPQHF
TRBV28	TRBJ2-3	TRBD2	.	TGTGCCAGCAGTTCTAGCGGGAGCGGGGCAGATACGCAGTATTTT	CASSSSGSGADTQYF
TRBV7-9	TRBJ2-3	.	.	TGTGCCAGCAGCTTAGTCCTTGGTAGTTCAGATACGCAGTATTTT	CASSLVLGSSDTQYF
TRBV7-2	TRBJ2-7	TRBD2	.	TGTGCCAGCAGCGATAGCGGGGCCTACGAGCAGTACTTC	CASSDSGAYEQYF
TRBV7-9	TRBJ1-1	TRBD1	.	TGTGCCAGCAGCTTTCACGGCAGGGGGCTTTTGGACACTGAAGCTTTCTTT	CASSFHGRGLLDTEAFF
TRBV7-2	TRBJ2-1	TRBD1	.	TGTGCCAGCAGTCACGGACAGGGGAAATACAATGAGCAGTTCTTC	CASSHGQGKYNEQFF
TRBV10-1	TRBJ2-1	.	.	TGCGCCAGCCCCAGCTCAAGAAACCTACGGGGGGCTTACTACAATGAGCAGTTCTTC	CASPSSRNLRGAYYNEQFF
TRBV27	TRBJ2-1	TRBD2	.	TGTGCCAGCAGTTTATCGGTAGCGGGGGGGAACAATGAGCAGTTCTTC	CASSLSVAGGNNEQFF
TRBV6-1	TRBJ1-1	.	.	TGTGCCAGCAGTTTAGGTCCTGAAGCTTTCTTT	CASSLGPEAFF
TRBV19	TRBJ1-5	.	.	TGTGCCAGCTGCGTGGGGTACTATAGCAATCAGCCCCAGCATTTT	CASCVGYYSNQPQHF
TRBV11-1	TRBJ1-1	.	.	TGTGCCAGCAGCCCCATGCACTTGAACACTGAAGCTTTCTTT	CASSPMHLNTEAFF
TRBV4-1	TRBJ2-1	TRBD2	.	TGCGCCAGCAGCCCGGGGGGGCAGAGTGAGCAGTTCTTC	CASSPGGQSEQFF
TRBV27	TRBJ2-3	.	.	TGTGCCAGCATCCTACACCCCCCCCCTAGCGCCACAGATACGCAGTATTTT	CASILHPPPSATDTQYF
TRBV6-5	TRBJ1-1	TRBD1	.	TGTGCCAGCAACAGGGACAGCATGAACACTGAAGCTTTCTTT	CASNRDSMNTEAFF
TRBV7-9	TRBJ1-2	TRBD1	.	TGTGCCAGCAGCCCGGGACAGGCCGGCTACACCTTC	CASSPGQAGYTF
TRBV13	TRBJ2-7	TRBD2	.	TGTGCCAGCAGCCCCCGGACTAGCGGGGGGTCCTACGAGCAGTACTTC	CASSPRTSGGSYEQYF
TRBV6-6	TRBJ1-6	TRBD1	.	TGTGCCAGCAGCTCGGACAGGCTTAATTCACCCCTCCACTTT	CASSSDRLNSPLHF
TRBV7-3	TRBJ2-1	.	.	TGTGCCAGCAGCTTAAGTGGAGTCGGCAATGAGCAGTTCTTC	CASSLSGVGNEQFF
TRBV7-9	TRBJ1-3	.	.	TGTGCCAGCCTAAGACCTGGAAACACCATATATTTT	CASLRPGNTIYF
TRBV5-5	TRBJ2-2	TRBD2	few	TGTGCCAGCAGCTGGACTCCGACTAGCGCGATATCCACCGGGGAGCTGTTTTTT	CASSWTPTSAISTGELFF
TRBV27	TRBJ1-4	TRBD1	.	TGTGCCAGCAGCCGTACAGGGGCCGGTGAAAAACTGTTTTTT	CASSRTGAGEKLFF
TRBV15	TRBJ1-1	.	.	TGTGCCACCAGCAGAGATAGGGGAATGAACACTGAAGCTTTCTTT	CATSRDRGMNTEAFF
TRBV4-2	TRBJ2-7	TRBD2	.	TGTGCCAGCAGCCAAGGGCCTAGCGGGAGTTCGTACGAGCAGTACTTC	CASSQGPSGSSYEQYF
TRBV7-6	TRBJ2-2	TRBD2	.	TGTGCCAGCAGCTTAACTAGACTAGCGGGAAACACCGGGGAGCTGTTTTTT	CASSLTRLAGNTGELFF
TRBV7-9	TRBJ2-5	TRBD2	.	TGTGCCAGCAGCTTAATAATAAGCGGGACGTACCAAGAGACCCAGTACTTC	CASSLIISGTYQETQYF
TRBV4-2	TRBJ1-4	.	.	TGTGCCAGCAGCCAAGCGGAGGGCTTTAATGAAAAACTGTTTTTT	CASSQAEGFNEKLFF
TRBV5-4	TRBJ1-2	.	once	TGTGCCAGCAGCCCGACTGAGCTCGGGGGTAGCTATGGCTACACCTTC	CASSPTELGGSYGYTF
TRBV2	TRBJ2-7	TRBD1	.	TGTGCCAGCAGTGAATTGGACAGGGCCACCTACGAGCAGTACTTC	CASSELDRATYEQYF
TRBV2	TRBJ1-2	.	.	TGTGCCAGCAGTGAAGGTGTCTATAACTATGGCTACACCTTC	CASSEGVYNYGYTF
TRBV5-4	TRBJ2-7	.	once	TGTGCCAGCAGCAGGGACACTCTTCACGAGCAGTACTTC	CASSRDTLHEQYF
TRBV5-1	TRBJ1-1	.	.	TGCGCCAGCAGCTTGTGGGGGGCTGCGGACACTGAAGCTTTCTTT	CASSLWGAADTEAFF
TRBV9	TRBJ2-5	.	.	TGTGCCAGCAGCGTAGACGAGACCCAGTACTTC	CASSVDETQYF
TRBV7-8	TRBJ2-5	.	.	TGTGCCAGCAGCCCCAAAACTTGGGAGACCCAGTACTTC	CASSPKTWETQYF
TRBV7-9	TRBJ1-1	.	once	TGTGCCAGCAGCTTATTGCGGACTGAAGCTTTCTTT	CASSLLRTEAFF
TRBV11-2	TRBJ2-1	TRBD2	.	TGTGCCAGCAGCTTAGCGGCTAGCGGGGCCTTCGGGGAGCAGTTCTTC	CASSLAASGAFGEQFF